This entry lists 8 T cell receptor beta chains sequenced from one sample in a study of shared clonotypes between healthy human individuals. TCRdb's copy holds only in-frame clones and misses some; the assay was immunoSEQ multiplex PCR. The sample contains approximately 2.3 million clones, approximately 93% of which appear only once. The sequencing input was naive CD4+ T cells from PBMCs. Specified subset: CD45RA+ positively selected. All receptors derive from a man aged 18 to 30 in good health. Some clones in this sample may be carry-over from other donors' samples.

The chain employs TRBV5-1 and TRBJ2-6, with TRBD1 as a possible D gene (6 bases). This CDR3 has 17 residues. CDR1 is SGHRS and CDR2 is YFSETQ in the germline V gene. Trimming stripped 3 bases from V and 1 base from J, with 14 bases between. The CDR3 coding sequence is TGCGCCAGCAGCTCAGAGGGGGTTCGGTCTGGGGCCAACGTCCTGACTTTC. Translating gives CASSSEGVRSGANVLTF.

V is TRBV4-1 and J is TRBJ2-2, with D perhaps TRBD1 or TRBD2 (5 bases each). The CDR3 has 15 amino acids. CDR1 and CDR2 (germline): MGHRA, YSYEKL. V was clipped by 1 base and J by 1 base, with 7 bases between them. CDR3 amino acids: CASSQGGRNTGELFF. CDR3 DNA: TGCGCCAGCAGCCAAGGGGGACGGAACACCGGGGAGCTGTTTTTT.

The table lists this clone with a count of one. Different DNA sequences within this sample yield the same CDR3. The chain carries TRBV5-1 and TRBJ2-1; D unresolved. The V end was cut by 0 bases, the J end by 4 bases, with 11 bases between. There are 15 residues in the CDR3. The V gene's germline CDR1 is SGHRS and CDR2 YFSETQ. The CDR3 coding sequence is TGCGCCAGCAGCTTGGCCGGAGACTCATACAATGAGCAGTTCTTC. Translation: CASSLAGDSYNEQFF.

This chain connects TRBV15 to TRBJ2-1; 7 bases agree with TRBD2. Germline CDR1 is LNHNV and CDR2 is YYDKDF (reference sequence). CDR3 length: 15 residues. Trimming at V came to 0 bases and at J to 4 bases, leaving 3 bases not matched to a gene. CDR3 nucleotides: TGTGCCACCAGCAGAGAGCCTAGCGGATACAATGAGCAGTTCTTC. Translation gives CATSREPSGYNEQFF.

The chain links TRBV7-2 to TRBJ1-3, with no clear D. CDR3 length equals 15 residues. Trimming stripped 1 base from V and 2 bases from J, with 9 bases between. CDR1 SGHTA and CDR2 FQGNSA come from the germline V gene. CDR3 in DNA: TGTGCCAGCAGCTTAGACGGTAGGACTGGAAACACCATATATTTT. It encodes CASSLDGRTGNTIYF.

Comments on this clone: The sample has other DNA sequences that encode this CDR3 too. The J gene is TRBJ2-2, the V gene TRBV11-2, with D possibly matching TRBD1 (5 bases). The CDR3 covers 13 residues. V dropped 1 base and J dropped 8 bases, with 8 bases sitting between them. From germline, CDR1 is SGHAT and CDR2 FQNNGV. CDR3 sequence: CASSLVSGGELFF. The CDR3 coding sequence is TGTGCCAGCAGCTTAGTGTCAGGGGGGGAGCTGTTTTTT.

The rearrangement links TRBV20-1 to TRBJ2-1; D remains unclear. The V and J ends lost 4 bases and 7 bases respectively, with 8 bases between them. Germline CDR1 is DFQATT and CDR2 is SNEGSKA (reference sequence). The CDR3 is 11 amino acids. This CDR3 is CSAKGRNEQFF. CDR3 nucleotide sequence: TGCAGTGCTAAAGGGCGGAATGAGCAGTTCTTC.

The rearrangement uses TRBV28 and TRBJ1-2, with D unclear. The ends were cut back, 3 bases at V and 8 bases at J, with 16 bases in the middle. Germline V gene data show CDR1 as MDHEN and CDR2 as SYDVKM. The CDR3 sequence is 14 residues long. DNA of the CDR3: TGTGCCAGCAGTTTTGTCGCCGATCAAGGAGGCTACACCTTC. Translated, it gives CASSFVADQGGYTF.